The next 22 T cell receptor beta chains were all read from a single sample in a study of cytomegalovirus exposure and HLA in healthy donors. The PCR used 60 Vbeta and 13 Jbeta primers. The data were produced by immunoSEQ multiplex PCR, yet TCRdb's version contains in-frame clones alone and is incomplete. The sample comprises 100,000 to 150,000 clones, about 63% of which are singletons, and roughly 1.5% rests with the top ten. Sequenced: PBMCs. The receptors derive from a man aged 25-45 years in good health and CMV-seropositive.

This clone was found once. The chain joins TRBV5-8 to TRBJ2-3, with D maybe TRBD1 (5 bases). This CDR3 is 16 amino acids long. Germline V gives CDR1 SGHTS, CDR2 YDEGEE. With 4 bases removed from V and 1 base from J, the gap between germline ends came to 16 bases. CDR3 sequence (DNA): TGTGCCAGCAGCCCATGGGGCATGGGTGGCACAGATACGCAGTATTTT. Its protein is CASSPWGMGGTDTQYF. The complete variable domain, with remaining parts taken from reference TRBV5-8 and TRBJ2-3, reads EAGVTQSPTHLIKTRGQQATLRCSPISGHTSVYWYQQALGLGLQFLLWYDEGEERNRGNFPPRFSGRQFPNYSSELNVNALELEDSALYLCASSPWGMGGTDTQYFGPGTRLTVL.

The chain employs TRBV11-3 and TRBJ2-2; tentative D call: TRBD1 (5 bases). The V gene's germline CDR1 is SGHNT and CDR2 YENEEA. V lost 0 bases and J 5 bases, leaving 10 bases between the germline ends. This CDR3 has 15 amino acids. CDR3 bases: TGTGCCAGCAGCTTAGACAGGGCCGGAACCGGGGAGCTGTTTTTT. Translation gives CASSLDRAGTGELFF. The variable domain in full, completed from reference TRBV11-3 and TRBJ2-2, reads EAGVVQSPRYKIIEKKQPVAFWCNPISGHNTLYWYLQNLGQGPELLIRYENEEAVDDSQLPKDRFSAERLKGVDSTLKIQPAELGDSAVYLCASSLDRAGTGELFFGEGSRLTVL.

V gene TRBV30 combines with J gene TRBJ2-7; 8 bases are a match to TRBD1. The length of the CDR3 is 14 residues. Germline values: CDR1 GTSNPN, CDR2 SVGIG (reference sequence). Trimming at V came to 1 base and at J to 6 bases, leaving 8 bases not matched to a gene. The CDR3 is CAWSADRVSFEQYF. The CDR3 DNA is TGTGCCTGGAGTGCGGACAGGGTATCGTTCGAGCAGTACTTC.

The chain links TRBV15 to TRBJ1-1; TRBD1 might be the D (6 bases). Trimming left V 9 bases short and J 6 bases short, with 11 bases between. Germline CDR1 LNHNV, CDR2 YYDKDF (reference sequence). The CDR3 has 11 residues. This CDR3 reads CATARGSEAFF. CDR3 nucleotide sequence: TGTGCCACAGCCAGGGGATCTGAAGCTTTCTTT.

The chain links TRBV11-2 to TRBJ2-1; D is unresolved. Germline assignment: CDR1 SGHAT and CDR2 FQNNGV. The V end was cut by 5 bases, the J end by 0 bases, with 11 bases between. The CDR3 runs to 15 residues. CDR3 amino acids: CASSRDSSSYNEQFF. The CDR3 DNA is TGTGCCAGCAGCCGTGACTCAAGCTCCTACAATGAGCAGTTCTTC.

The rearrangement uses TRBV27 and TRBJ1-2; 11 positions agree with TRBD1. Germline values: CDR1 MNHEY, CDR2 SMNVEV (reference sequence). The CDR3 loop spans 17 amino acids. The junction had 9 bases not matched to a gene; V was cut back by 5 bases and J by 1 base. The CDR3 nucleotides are TGTGCCAGCAGTCCCCGGGACAGGGGGAACCTTAACTATGGCTACACCTTC. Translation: CASSPRDRGNLNYGYTF.

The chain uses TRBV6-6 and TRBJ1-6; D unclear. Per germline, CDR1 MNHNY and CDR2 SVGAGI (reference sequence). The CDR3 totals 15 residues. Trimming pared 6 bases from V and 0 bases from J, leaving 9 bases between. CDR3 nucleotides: TGTGCCAGCAGCCCCGGTGGCTCCTATAATTCACCCCTCCACTTT. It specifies CASSPGGSYNSPLHF.

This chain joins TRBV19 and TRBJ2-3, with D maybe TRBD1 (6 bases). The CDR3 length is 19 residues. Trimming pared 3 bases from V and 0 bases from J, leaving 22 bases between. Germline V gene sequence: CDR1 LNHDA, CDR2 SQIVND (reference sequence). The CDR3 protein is CASSMISMGAGFSTDTQYF. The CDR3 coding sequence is TGTGCCAGTAGTATGATCAGTATGGGGGCCGGGTTTAGCACAGATACGCAGTATTTT.

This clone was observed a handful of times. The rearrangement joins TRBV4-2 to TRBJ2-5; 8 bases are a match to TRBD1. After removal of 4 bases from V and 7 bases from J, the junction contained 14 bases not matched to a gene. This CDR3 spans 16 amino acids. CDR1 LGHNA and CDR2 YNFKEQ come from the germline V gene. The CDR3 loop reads CASSPEGQDPQGTQYF. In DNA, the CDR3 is TGTGCCAGCAGCCCCGAGGGACAGGACCCCCAGGGGACCCAGTACTTC.

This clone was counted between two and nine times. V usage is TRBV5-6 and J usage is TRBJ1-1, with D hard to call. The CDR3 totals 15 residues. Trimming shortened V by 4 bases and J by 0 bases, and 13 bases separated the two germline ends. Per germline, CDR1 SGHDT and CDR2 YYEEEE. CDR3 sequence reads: CASSPPGFMNTEAFF. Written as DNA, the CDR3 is TGTGCCAGCAGCCCGCCGGGGTTCATGAACACTGAAGCTTTCTTT.

The CDR3 DNA is TGTGCCAGCAGCTTAGGAGGCTCAGCGGGAGGAGAAGAGACCCAGTACTTC. Translation: CASSLGGSAGGEETQYF. The chain links TRBV11-3 to TRBJ2-5; TRBD2 aligns across 9 bases. The trim removed 1 base at V and 3 bases at J, leaving 9 bases unmatched. CDR1 SGHNT and CDR2 YENEEA come from the germline V gene. The CDR3 is made up of 17 amino acids.

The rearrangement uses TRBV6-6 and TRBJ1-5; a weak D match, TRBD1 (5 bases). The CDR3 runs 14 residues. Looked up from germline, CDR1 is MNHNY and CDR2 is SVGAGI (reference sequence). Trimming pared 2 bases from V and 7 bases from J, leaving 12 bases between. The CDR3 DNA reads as TGTGCCAGCAGTTACGCAGGGCAGAGACAGCCCCAGCATTTT. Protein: CASSYAGQRQPQHF.

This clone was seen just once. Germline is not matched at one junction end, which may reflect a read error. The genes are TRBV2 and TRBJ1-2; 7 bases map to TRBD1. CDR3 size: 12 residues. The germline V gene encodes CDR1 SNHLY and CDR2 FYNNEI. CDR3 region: CASSPGQYDYTF. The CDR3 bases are TGTGCCAGCAGCCCGGGACAGTATGACTACACCTTC. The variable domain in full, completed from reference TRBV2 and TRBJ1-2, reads EPEVTQTPSHQVTQMGQEVILRCVPISNHLYFYWYRQILGQKVEFLVSFYNNEISEKSEIFDDQFSVERPDGSNFTLKIRSTKLEDSAMYFCASSPGQYDYTFGSGTRLTVV.

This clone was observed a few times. DNA for the CDR3: TGCGCCAGCAGCTTGACGACCACAGGGGAGAACACTGAAGCTTTCTTT. Amino acid sequence: CASSLTTTGENTEAFF. The chain joins TRBV5-1 to TRBJ1-1; 7 bases fit TRBD1. This CDR3 is 16 amino acids long. The V and J ends lost 1 base and 1 base, in that order; junction bases with no gene match: 7. CDR1 is SGHRS and CDR2 is YFSETQ in the germline V gene.

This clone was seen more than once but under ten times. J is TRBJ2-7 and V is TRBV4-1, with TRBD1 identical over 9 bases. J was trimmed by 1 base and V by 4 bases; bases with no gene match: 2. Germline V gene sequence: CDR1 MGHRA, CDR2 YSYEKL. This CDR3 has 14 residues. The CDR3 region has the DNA TGCGCCAGCAGCCGACAGGGGGGATCCTACGAGCAGTACTTC. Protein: CASSRQGGSYEQYF.

CDR3 loop: CAIRSGRGTDTQYF. CDR3 nucleotide sequence: TGTGCCATCAGGAGCGGGAGGGGCACAGATACGCAGTATTTT. The V gene is TRBV10-3, the J gene TRBJ2-3; 10 positions agree with TRBD2. The CDR3 spans 14 residues. Trimming cost V 6 bases and J 1 base; bases outside gene matches: 1. The germline gives CDR1 ENHRY, CDR2 SYGVKD.

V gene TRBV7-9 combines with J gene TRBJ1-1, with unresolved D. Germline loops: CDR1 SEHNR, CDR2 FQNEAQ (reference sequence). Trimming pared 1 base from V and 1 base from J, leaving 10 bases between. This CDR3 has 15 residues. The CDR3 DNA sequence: TGTGCCAGCAGCTTAGATTGGGCGACGAACACTGAAGCTTTCTTT. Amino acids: CASSLDWATNTEAFF.

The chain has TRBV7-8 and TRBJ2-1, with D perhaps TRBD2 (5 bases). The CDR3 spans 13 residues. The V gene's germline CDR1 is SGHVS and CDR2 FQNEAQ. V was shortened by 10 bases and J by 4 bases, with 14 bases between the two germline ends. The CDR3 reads CAIGPSRYNEQFF. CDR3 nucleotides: TGTGCCATCGGCCCTAGCAGATACAATGAGCAGTTCTTC.

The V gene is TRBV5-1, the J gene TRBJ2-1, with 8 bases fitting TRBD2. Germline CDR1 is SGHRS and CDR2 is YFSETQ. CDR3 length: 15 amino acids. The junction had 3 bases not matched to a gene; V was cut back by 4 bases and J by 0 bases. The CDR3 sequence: CASSTLAGSYNEQFF. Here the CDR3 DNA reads TGCGCCAGCAGCACGCTAGCGGGCTCCTACAATGAGCAGTTCTTC.

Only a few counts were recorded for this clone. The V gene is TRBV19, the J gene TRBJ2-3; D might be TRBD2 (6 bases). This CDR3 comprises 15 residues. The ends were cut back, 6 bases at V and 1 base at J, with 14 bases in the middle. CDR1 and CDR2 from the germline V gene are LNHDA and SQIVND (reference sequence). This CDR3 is CASRRTSLGTDTQYF. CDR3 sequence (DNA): TGTGCCAGTAGACGAACTAGCTTAGGCACAGATACGCAGTATTTT.

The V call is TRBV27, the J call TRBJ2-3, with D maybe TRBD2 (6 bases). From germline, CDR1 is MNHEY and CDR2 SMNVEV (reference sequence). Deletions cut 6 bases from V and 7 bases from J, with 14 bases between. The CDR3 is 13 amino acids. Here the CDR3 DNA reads TGTGCCAGCAGCTCCCTGCGGGGAAATACGCAGTATTTT. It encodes CASSSLRGNTQYF.

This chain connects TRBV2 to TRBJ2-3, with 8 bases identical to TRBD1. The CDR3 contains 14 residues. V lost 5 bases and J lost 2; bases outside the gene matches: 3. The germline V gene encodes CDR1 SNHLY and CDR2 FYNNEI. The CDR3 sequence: CASSRQGTTDTQYF. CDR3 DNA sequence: TGTGCCAGCAGTCGACAGGGGACCACAGATACGCAGTATTTT.